Below are 8 T cell receptor beta chains sequenced from a single sample in a study of blood T cell repertoires in COVID-19. Clones were read by immunoSEQ multiplex PCR, and TCRdb kept only the in-frame ones, dropping some. This table holds about 190,000 clones, around 84% found once. The sequencing sample was made of peripheral blood. The receptors here all came from a human donor in a cohort sampled during active COVID-19.

Only one count was recorded for this clone. The chain joins TRBV5-1 to TRBJ1-1, with a tentative D call TRBD1 (5 bases). The germline V gene encodes CDR1 SGHRS and CDR2 YFSETQ. The V gene lost 4 bases and the J gene lost 5 bases, with 18 bases spanning the gap. There are 15 residues in the CDR3. CDR3 protein: CASSQIQVSGTEAFF. The CDR3 nucleotides are TGCGCCAGCAGCCAGATACAGGTTTCAGGAACTGAAGCTTTCTTT. Combining the CDR3 with reference TRBV5-1 and TRBJ1-1 gives the whole variable domain KAGVTQTPRYLIKTRGQQVTLSCSPISGHRSVSWYQQTPGQGLQFLFEYFSETQRNKGNFPGRFSGRQFSNSRSEMNVSTLELGDSALYLCASSQIQVSGTEAFFGQGTRLTVV.

The V and J genes are TRBV11-2 and TRBJ1-2, with 7 positions matching TRBD1. From germline, CDR1 is SGHAT and CDR2 FQNNGV. V shed 7 bases and J 8 bases; nucleotides not matched to a gene: 19. The CDR3 extends over 16 amino acids. The CDR3 region is CASTLDLAGGRKGYTF. The DNA for the CDR3 is TGTGCCAGCACCCTAGACCTTGCAGGGGGGCGCAAGGGCTACACCTTC.

The V gene is TRBV6-5, the J gene TRBJ1-5; D is possibly TRBD1 (5 bases). CDR1 and CDR2 from the germline V gene are MNHEY and SVGAGI. This CDR3 is 16 amino acids long. The V end lost 0 bases, the J end lost 2 bases, and 11 bases lay between the germline ends. Here the CDR3 DNA reads TGTGCCAGCAGTTACTCGGGGGGTTTGGGCAATCAGCCCCAGCATTTT. The encoded protein is CASSYSGGLGNQPQHF.

The CDR3 reads CASRGGDQPQHF. CDR3 sequence (DNA): TGTGCCAGCAGGGGCGGGGATCAGCCCCAGCATTTT. The genes are TRBV6-6 and TRBJ1-5; D unclear. This CDR3 spans 12 amino acids. CDR1 is MNHNY, CDR2 SVGAGI, per germline (reference sequence). Trimming took 6 bases from V and 5 from J, leaving 8 bases between them.

In DNA, the CDR3 is TGTGCCAGCAGCTCGAACAGGGGCGACTATGGCTACACCTTC. Translation: CASSSNRGDYGYTF. V is TRBV7-9 and J is TRBJ1-2, with 7 bases lining up with TRBD1. This CDR3 has 14 residues. V lost 4 bases and J lost 3; bases outside the gene matches: 5. The germline gives CDR1 SEHNR, CDR2 FQNEAQ (reference sequence).

This chain links TRBV7-2 with TRBJ1-1; 8 bases line up with TRBD1. The junction had 8 bases not matched to a gene; V was cut back by 5 bases and J by 3 bases. Germline lookup yields CDR1 SGHTA and CDR2 FQGNSA. This CDR3 is 15 amino acids long. CDR3 bases: TGTGCCAGCAGCAGACAGGGGCCAGGGGACACTGAAGCTTTCTTT. It is translated as CASSRQGPGDTEAFF.

This clone was detected a few times. The chain's CDR3 is CASSLLGAGNTEAFF. In nucleotides, the CDR3 is TGTGCCAGCAGTTTATTGGGGGCAGGAAACACTGAAGCTTTCTTT. The rearrangement joins TRBV27 to TRBJ1-1; D may be TRBD1 (6 bases). The CDR3 extends over 15 amino acids. V lost 1 base and J lost 2, with 11 bases in between. Germline CDR1 reads MNHEY; CDR2 reads SMNVEV (reference sequence).

This clone was picked up one time. The V and J genes are TRBV19 and TRBJ1-1; 8 bases are shared with TRBD1. With V trimmed by 7 bases and J by 7 bases, 11 bases remained unmatched. The CDR3 runs to 14 residues. Germline V gives CDR1 LNHDA, CDR2 SQIVND (reference sequence). CDR3 DNA sequence: TGTGCCAGTACTCTCCGGGACAGGAACGTTGAAGCTTTCTTT. Translated: CASTLRDRNVEAFF. The full variable domain, rest sourced from reference TRBV19 and TRBJ1-1, is DGGITQSPKYLFRKEGQNVTLSCEQNLNHDAMYWYRQDPGQGLRLIYYSQIVNDFQKGDIAEGYSVSREKKESFPLTVTSAQKNPTAFYLCASTLRDRNVEAFFGQGTRLTVV.